This T cell receptor (beta chain) was identified during a study of blood T cells in healthy people across ages. V was clipped by 5 bases and J by 5 bases, with 15 bases between them. Germline values: CDR1 DFQATT, CDR2 SNEGSKA (reference sequence). The CDR3 length is 13 residues. A second 7 to 11 cycle PCR used barcoded and J-beta primers. A single record per CDR3 protein comes from TCRdb applying MiXCR to the 5' RACE reads. The sample has about 680,000 distinct CDR3 sequences; roughly 49% are singletons. The TCR comes from an older woman in good health. The V gene is TRBV20-1, the J gene TRBJ1-2, with D tentatively TRBD1 (5 bases). Sequencing input: blood. CDR3 sequence: CSAGVETAYGYTF. The CDR3 bases are TGCAGTGCTGGTGTGGAGACAGCTTATGGCTACACCTTC.